A single sample is the source of the 14 T cell receptor beta chains below, sequenced in a study of blood T cell repertoires in COVID-19. Sequencing was performed with immunoSEQ multiplex PCR; in TCRdb, only in-frame clones are kept and a portion is missing. The table lists about 270,000 clones, approximately 89% of them singletons. Sequenced input: peripheral blood. The receptors derive from a woman between 45 and 60 years old with acute or convalescent COVID-19.

This chain connects TRBV7-3 to TRBJ2-1, with D perhaps TRBD1 (6 bases). In germline, CDR1 is SGHTA, CDR2 FQGTGA. The CDR3 runs 17 residues. V was cut by 4 bases and J by 2 bases, with 18 bases left in between. The chain's CDR3 is CASSSPTGRRTYNEQFF. Written as DNA, the CDR3 is TGTGCCAGCAGCTCCCCGACAGGCCGGAGGACCTACAATGAGCAGTTCTTC.

This chain links TRBV4-3 with TRBJ1-1, with D possibly TRBD1 on 6 matching bases. The germline V gene encodes CDR1 LGHNA and CDR2 YSLEER. V was cut by 3 bases and J by 0 bases, with 11 bases left in between. This CDR3 spans 15 amino acids. CDR3 coding DNA: TGCGCCAGCAGCCATTCGGACAGATTGAACACTGAAGCTTTCTTT. Translation: CASSHSDRLNTEAFF.

The V gene is TRBV3-1 (or the pseudogene TRBV3-2), the J gene TRBJ2-3; 7 bases are a match to TRBD2. With 6 bases clipped from V and 0 bases from J, the junction kept 12 bases outside the gene matches. This CDR3 region has 17 residues. CDR1 is LGHDT and CDR2 is YNNKEL in the germline V gene (reference sequence). The chain's CDR3 is CASSSGLTSASTDTQYF. CDR3 DNA sequence: TGTGCCAGCAGTTCGGGACTAACCTCCGCTAGCACAGATACGCAGTATTTT.

V gene TRBV2 combines with J gene TRBJ2-3; D is ambiguous. V lost 9 bases to trimming and J lost 4 bases, with 14 bases between them. The CDR3 is 13 amino acids. Germline V gene sequence: CDR1 SNHLY, CDR2 FYNNEI. The CDR3 nucleotides are TGTGCCAGAGGTTACCTAGGTTCAGATACGCAGTATTTT. This translates into CARGYLGSDTQYF. Filled out from reference TRBV2 and TRBJ2-3, the complete variable domain reads EPEVTQTPSHQVTQMGQEVILRCVPISNHLYFYWYRQILGQKVEFLVSFYNNEISEKSEIFDDQFSVERPDGSNFTLKIRSTKLEDSAMYFCARGYLGSDTQYFGPGTRLTVL.

The genes are TRBV11-2 and TRBJ2-1, with D perhaps matching TRBD2 (6 bases). V lost 3 bases and J lost 0, with 9 bases in between. CDR1 is SGHAT and CDR2 is FQNNGV in the germline V gene. This CDR3 contains 15 residues. CDR3 DNA sequence: TGTGCCAGCAGCTTTCTGCGGGGCTCCTACAATGAGCAGTTCTTC. Protein: CASSFLRGSYNEQFF.

The count of this clone is one. The gene calls are TRBV19 and TRBJ2-2, with 7 positions matching TRBD2. Germline V gene sequence: CDR1 LNHDA, CDR2 SQIVND (reference sequence). With 6 bases clipped from V and 1 base from J, the junction kept 14 bases outside the gene matches. The CDR3 runs to 18 residues. CDR3 sequence: CASRGEGATDKNTGELFF. The CDR3 coding sequence is TGTGCCAGTAGGGGGGAGGGAGCTACGGATAAGAACACCGGGGAGCTGTTTTTT.

The chain is built from TRBV19 and TRBJ2-7, with 7 nucleotides matching TRBD2. V lost 7 bases, J lost 3 bases, and 6 bases stayed unmatched. This CDR3 spans 13 amino acids. The germline V gene has CDR1 LNHDA and CDR2 SQIVND (reference sequence). This CDR3 is CASKERGGYEQYF. Written as DNA, the CDR3 is TGTGCCAGTAAGGAGCGGGGAGGCTACGAGCAGTACTTC.

The chain has TRBV14 and TRBJ2-1, with TRBD2 matching over 11 bases. CDR1 is SGHDN and CDR2 is FVKESK in the germline V gene. With V trimmed by 2 bases and J by 6 bases, 6 bases remained unmatched. This CDR3 is built from 16 residues. For the CDR3, the DNA is TGTGCCAGCAGCCAATTGACTAGCGGGGAGGGCAATGAGCAGTTCTTC. Its protein product is CASSQLTSGEGNEQFF.

The CDR3 loop is CAWPGQGSTGELFF. The CDR3 bases are TGTGCCTGGCCGGGACAGGGAAGCACCGGGGAGCTGTTTTTT. V gene TRBV30 combines with J gene TRBJ2-2, with 9 bases lining up with TRBD1. V was pared by 5 bases and J by 4 bases, with 5 bases of the junction left unmatched. The CDR3 runs 14 residues. Germline lookup yields CDR1 GTSNPN and CDR2 SVGIG (reference sequence).

The table lists this clone with a count of one. The CDR3 DNA is TGTGCCAGCAGTTTATTGAGGAGGGGCGTTGGTCAGCCCCAGCATTTT. Translating gives CASSLLRRGVGQPQHF. This chain joins TRBV28 and TRBJ1-5; possible D gene TRBD1, 5 bases. CDR3 length: 16 residues. Germline V gives CDR1 MDHEN, CDR2 SYDVKM. V lost 1 base, J lost 6 bases, and 16 bases lay in between.

This chain uses TRBV25-1 with TRBJ1-5, with D unresolved. The germline V gene has CDR1 MGHDK and CDR2 SYGVNS. The CDR3 contains 12 residues. V shed 6 bases and J shed 6 bases, with 9 bases lying between them. CDR3 sequence reads: CASSVEIQPQHF. The DNA for the CDR3 is TGTGCCAGCAGCGTGGAGATTCAGCCCCAGCATTTT.

The rearrangement uses TRBV16 and TRBJ2-4; maybe TRBD2 (5 bases). CDR1 and CDR2 from the germline V gene are KGHSY and FQNENV. There are 15 residues in the CDR3. Trimming took 4 bases from V and 8 from J, leaving 18 bases between them. In DNA form, the CDR3 reads TGTGCCAGCAGCCCGACACAGAGGTCGGAGGACATTCAGTACTTC. It is translated as CASSPTQRSEDIQYF.

The chain links TRBV9 to TRBJ2-7; D might be TRBD2 (5 bases). Looked up from germline, CDR1 is SGDLS and CDR2 is YYNGEE. V was shortened by 2 bases and J by 3 bases, with 6 bases between the two germline ends. The CDR3 extends over 12 amino acids. The DNA of the CDR3 is TGTGCCAGCAGCGTCGGGAACTACGAGCAGTACTTC. Amino acids: CASSVGNYEQYF.

This clone was observed a single time. The chain couples TRBV6-5 to TRBJ1-4; D is perhaps TRBD1 (6 bases). V was shortened by 6 bases and J by 5 bases, with 10 bases between the two germline ends. From germline, CDR1 is MNHEY and CDR2 SVGAGI. The CDR3 has 13 residues. As DNA, the CDR3 is TGTGCCAGCAGACCCGGGACAAATGAAAAACTGTTTTTT. It is translated as CASRPGTNEKLFF.